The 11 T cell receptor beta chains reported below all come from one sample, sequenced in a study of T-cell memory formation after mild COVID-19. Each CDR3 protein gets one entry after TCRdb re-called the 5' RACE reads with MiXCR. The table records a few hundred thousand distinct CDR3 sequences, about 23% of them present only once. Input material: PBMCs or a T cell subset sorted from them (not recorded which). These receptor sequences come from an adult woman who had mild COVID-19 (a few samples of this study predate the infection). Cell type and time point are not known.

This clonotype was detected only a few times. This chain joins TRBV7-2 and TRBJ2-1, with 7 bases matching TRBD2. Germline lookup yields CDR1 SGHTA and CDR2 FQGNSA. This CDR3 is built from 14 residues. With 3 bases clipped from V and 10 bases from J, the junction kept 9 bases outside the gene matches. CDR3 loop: CASSLDAGAGEQFF. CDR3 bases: TGTGCCAGCAGCTTGGACGCGGGAGCGGGGGAGCAGTTCTTC.

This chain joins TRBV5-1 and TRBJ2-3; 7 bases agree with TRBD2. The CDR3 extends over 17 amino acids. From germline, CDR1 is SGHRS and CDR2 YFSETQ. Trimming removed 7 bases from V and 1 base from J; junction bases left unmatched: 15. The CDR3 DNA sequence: TGCGCCAGCTCGAGTAGCGGGTCGGGGACTGGCACAGATACGCAGTATTTT. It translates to CASSSSGSGTGTDTQYF.

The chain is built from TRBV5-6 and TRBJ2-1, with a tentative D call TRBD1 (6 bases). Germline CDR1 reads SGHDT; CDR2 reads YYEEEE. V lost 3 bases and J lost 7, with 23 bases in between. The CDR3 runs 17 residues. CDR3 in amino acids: CASSSILTGTTRNEQFF. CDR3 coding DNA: TGTGCCAGCAGCTCGATCCTCACCGGGACAACTAGAAATGAGCAGTTCTTC.

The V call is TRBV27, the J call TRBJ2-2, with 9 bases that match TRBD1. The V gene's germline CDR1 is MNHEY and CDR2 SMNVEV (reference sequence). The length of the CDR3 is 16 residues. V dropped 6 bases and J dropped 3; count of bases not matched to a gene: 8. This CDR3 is CASRGWGQGYTGELFF. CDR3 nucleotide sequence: TGTGCCAGCAGGGGGTGGGGACAGGGATACACCGGGGAGCTGTTTTTT.

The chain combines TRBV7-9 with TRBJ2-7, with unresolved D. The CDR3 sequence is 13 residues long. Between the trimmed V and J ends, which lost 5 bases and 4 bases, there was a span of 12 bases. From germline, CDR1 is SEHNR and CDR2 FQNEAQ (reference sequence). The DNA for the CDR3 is TGTGCCAGCAGCATCGGACCGAGATACGAGCAGTACTTC. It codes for CASSIGPRYEQYF.

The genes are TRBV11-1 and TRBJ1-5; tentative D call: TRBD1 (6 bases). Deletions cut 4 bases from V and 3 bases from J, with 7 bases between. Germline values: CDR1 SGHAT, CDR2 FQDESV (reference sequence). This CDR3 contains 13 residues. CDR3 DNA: TGTGCCAGCAGCTCAGGGGACAATCAGCCCCAGCATTTT. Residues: CASSSGDNQPQHF.

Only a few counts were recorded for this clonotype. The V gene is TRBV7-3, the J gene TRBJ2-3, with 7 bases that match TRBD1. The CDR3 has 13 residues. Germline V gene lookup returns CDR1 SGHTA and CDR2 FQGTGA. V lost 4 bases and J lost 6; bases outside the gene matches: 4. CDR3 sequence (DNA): TGTGCCAGCAGCTATAAGGGGGCGGATACGCAGTATTTT. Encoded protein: CASSYKGADTQYF.

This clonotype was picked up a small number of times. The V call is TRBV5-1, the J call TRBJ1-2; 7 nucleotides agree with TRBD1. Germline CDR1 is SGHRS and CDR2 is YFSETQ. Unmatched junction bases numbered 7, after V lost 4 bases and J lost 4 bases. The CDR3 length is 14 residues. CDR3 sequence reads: CASSTGEGSYGYTF. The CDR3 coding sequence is TGCGCCAGCAGCACAGGGGAGGGTAGCTATGGCTACACCTTC.

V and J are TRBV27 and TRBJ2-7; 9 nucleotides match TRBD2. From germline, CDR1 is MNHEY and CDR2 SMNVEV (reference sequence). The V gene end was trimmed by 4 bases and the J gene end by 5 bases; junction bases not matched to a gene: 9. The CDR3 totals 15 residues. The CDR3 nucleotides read TGTGCCAGCAGTTCGGTACCGGGACTAGCCCACGAGCAGTACTTC. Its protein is CASSSVPGLAHEQYF.

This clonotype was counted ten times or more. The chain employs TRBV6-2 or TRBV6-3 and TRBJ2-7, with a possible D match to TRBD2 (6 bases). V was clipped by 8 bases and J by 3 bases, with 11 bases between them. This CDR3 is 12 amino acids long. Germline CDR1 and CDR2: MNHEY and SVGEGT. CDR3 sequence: CASGQGGYEQYF. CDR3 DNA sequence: TGTGCCAGCGGGCAGGGAGGCTACGAGCAGTACTTC.

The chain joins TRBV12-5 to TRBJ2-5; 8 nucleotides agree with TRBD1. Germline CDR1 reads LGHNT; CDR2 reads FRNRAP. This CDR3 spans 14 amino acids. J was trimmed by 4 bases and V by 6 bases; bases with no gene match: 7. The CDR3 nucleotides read TGTGCTAGTGGACTAACAGGGGGAGGAGAGACCCAGTACTTC. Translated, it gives CASGLTGGGETQYF.